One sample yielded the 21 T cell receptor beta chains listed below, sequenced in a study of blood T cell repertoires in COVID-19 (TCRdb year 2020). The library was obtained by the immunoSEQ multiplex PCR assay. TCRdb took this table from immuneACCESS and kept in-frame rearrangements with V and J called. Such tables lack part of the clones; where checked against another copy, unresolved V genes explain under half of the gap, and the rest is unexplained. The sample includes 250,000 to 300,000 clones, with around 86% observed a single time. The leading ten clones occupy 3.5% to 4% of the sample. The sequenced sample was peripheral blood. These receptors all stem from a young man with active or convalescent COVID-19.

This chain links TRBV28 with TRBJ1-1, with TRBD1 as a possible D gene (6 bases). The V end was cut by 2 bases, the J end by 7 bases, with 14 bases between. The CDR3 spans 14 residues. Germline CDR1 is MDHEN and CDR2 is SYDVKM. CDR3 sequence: CASSLRGGQGEAFF. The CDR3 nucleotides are TGTGCCAGCAGTTTAAGGGGGGGGCAGGGTGAAGCTTTCTTT. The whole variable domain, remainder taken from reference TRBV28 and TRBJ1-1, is DVKVTQSSRYLVKRTGEKVFLECVQDMDHENMFWYRQDPGLGLRLIYFSYDVKMKEKGDIPEGYSVSREKKERFSLILESASTNQTSMYLCASSLRGGQGEAFFGQGTRLTVV.

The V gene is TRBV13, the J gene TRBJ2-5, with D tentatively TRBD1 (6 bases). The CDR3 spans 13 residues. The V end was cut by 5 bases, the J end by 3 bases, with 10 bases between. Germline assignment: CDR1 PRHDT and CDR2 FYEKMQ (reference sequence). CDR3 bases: TGTGCCAGCAGCCGTGGACAGAAAGAGACCCAGTACTTC. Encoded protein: CASSRGQKETQYF.

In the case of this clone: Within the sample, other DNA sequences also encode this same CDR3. This CDR3 is CASSLDRVNTEAFF. DNA of the CDR3: TGTGCCAGCAGCCTGGACAGGGTAAACACTGAAGCTTTCTTT. The rearrangement joins TRBV5-4 to TRBJ1-1; 8 nucleotides line up with TRBD1. This CDR3 comprises 14 residues. In germline, CDR1 is SGHNT, CDR2 YYREEE (reference sequence). V shed 4 bases, J shed 2 bases, and the junction held 4 bases outside the gene matches.

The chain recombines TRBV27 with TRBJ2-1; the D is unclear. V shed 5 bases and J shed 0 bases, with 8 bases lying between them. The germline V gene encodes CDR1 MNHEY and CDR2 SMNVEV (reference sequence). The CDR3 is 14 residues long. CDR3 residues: CASSLYNSYNEQFF. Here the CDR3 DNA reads TGTGCCAGCAGTCTATATAACTCCTACAATGAGCAGTTCTTC.

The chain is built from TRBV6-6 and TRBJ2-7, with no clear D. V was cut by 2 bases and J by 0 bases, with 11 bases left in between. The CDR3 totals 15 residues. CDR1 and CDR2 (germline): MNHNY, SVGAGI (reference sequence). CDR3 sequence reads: CASSYGGSSSYEQYF. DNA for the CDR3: TGTGCCAGCAGTTACGGCGGTTCATCCTCCTACGAGCAGTACTTC.

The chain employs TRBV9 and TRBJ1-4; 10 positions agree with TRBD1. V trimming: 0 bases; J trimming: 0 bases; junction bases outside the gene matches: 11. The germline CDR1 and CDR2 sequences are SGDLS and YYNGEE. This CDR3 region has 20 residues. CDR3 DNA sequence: TGTGCCAGCAGCGTAGGGTATGGGGGACAGGGGCGGACAACTAATGAAAAACTGTTTTTT. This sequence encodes CASSVGYGGQGRTTNEKLFF.

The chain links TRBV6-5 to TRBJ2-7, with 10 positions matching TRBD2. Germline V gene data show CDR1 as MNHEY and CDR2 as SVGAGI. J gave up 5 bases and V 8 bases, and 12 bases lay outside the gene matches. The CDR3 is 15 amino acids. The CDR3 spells CASRSRLAGAHEQYF. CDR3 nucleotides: TGTGCCAGCCGGTCACGGCTAGCGGGGGCCCACGAGCAGTACTTC.

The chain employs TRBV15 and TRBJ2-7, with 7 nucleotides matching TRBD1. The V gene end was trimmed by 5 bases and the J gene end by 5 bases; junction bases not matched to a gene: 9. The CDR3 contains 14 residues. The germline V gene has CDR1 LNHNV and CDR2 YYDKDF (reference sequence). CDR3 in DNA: TGTGCCACCAGCGGGGACGACAGGGTTCACGAGCAGTACTTC. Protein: CATSGDDRVHEQYF.

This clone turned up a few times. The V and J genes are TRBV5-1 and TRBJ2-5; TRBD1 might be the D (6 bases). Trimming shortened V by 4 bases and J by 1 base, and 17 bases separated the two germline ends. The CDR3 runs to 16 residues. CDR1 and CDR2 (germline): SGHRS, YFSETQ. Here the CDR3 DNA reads TGCGCCAGCAGCCAAGCCCTCACAGGGCTCCAAGAGACCCAGTACTTC. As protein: CASSQALTGLQETQYF. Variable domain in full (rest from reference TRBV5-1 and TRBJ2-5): KAGVTQTPRYLIKTRGQQVTLSCSPISGHRSVSWYQQTPGQGLQFLFEYFSETQRNKGNFPGRFSGRQFSNSRSEMNVSTLELGDSALYLCASSQALTGLQETQYFGPGTRLLVL.

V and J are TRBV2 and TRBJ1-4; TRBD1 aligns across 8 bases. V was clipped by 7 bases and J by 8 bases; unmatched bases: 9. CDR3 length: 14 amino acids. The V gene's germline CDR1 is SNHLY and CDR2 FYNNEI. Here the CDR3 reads CASIKGTGKEKLFF. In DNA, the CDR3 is TGTGCCAGCATAAAAGGGACAGGAAAAGAAAAACTGTTTTTT.

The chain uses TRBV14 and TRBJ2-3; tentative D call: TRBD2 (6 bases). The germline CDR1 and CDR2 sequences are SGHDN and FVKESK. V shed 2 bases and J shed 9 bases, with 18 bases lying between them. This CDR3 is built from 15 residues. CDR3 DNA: TGTGCCAGCAGCCAATTGCGCGGGGACCCGAGAACGCAGTATTTT. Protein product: CASSQLRGDPRTQYF.

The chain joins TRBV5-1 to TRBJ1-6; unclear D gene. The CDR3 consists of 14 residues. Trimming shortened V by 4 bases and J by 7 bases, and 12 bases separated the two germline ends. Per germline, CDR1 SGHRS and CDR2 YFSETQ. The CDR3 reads CASSDGSPNSPLHF. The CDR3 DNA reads TGCGCCAGCAGCGACGGGTCCCCGAATTCACCCCTCCACTTT.

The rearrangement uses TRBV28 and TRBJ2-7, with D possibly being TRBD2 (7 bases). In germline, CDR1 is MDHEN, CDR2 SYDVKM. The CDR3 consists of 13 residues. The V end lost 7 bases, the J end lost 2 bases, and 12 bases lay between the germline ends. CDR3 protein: CASKGGAPYEQYF. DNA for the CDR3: TGTGCCAGCAAGGGGGGGGCCCCCTACGAGCAGTACTTC.

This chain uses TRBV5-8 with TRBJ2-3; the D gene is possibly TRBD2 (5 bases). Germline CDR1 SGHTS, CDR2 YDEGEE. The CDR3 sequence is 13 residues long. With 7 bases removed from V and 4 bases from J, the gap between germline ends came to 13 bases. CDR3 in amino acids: CASPTPGADTQYF. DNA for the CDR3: TGTGCCAGCCCGACTCCCGGGGCAGATACGCAGTATTTT.

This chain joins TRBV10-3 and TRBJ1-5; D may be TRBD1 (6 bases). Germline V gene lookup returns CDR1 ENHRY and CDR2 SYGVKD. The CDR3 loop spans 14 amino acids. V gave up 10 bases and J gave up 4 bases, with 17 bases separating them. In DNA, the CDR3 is TGTGCCACAGGTCGACAGGCGAAAAATCAGCCCCAGCATTTT. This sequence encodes CATGRQAKNQPQHF.

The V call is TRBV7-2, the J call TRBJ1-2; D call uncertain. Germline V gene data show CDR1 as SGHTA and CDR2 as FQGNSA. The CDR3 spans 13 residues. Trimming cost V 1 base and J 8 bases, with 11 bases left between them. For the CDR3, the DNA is TGTGCCAGCAGCTTAGTTTCCCCTCGGGGCTACACCTTC. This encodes CASSLVSPRGYTF.

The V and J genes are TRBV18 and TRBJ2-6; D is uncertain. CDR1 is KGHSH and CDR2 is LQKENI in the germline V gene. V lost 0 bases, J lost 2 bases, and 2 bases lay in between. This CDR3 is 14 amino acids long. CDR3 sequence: CASSPPTGANVLTF. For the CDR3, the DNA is TGTGCCAGCTCACCACCCACTGGGGCCAACGTCCTGACTTTC.

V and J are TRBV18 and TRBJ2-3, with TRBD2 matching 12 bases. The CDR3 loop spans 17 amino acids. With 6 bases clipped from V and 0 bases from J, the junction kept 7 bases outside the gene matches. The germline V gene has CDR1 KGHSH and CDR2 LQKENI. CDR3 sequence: CASSQPGTSGSTDTQYF. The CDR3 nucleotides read TGTGCCAGCTCCCAACCCGGGACTAGCGGGAGCACAGATACGCAGTATTTT.

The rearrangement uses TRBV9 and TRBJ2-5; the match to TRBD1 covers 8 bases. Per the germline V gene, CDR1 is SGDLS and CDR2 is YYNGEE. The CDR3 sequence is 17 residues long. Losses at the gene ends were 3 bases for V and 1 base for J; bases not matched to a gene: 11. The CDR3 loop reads CASSGRTSGTGQETQYF. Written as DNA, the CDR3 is TGTGCCAGCAGCGGTAGAACTTCCGGGACAGGCCAAGAGACCCAGTACTTC.

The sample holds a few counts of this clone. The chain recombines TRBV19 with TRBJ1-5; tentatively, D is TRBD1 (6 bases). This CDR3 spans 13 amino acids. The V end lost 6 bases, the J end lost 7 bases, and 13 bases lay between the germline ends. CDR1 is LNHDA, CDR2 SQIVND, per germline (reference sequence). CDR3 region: CASSGTSLQPQHF. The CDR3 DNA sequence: TGTGCCAGTAGCGGGACAAGCCTGCAGCCCCAGCATTTT.

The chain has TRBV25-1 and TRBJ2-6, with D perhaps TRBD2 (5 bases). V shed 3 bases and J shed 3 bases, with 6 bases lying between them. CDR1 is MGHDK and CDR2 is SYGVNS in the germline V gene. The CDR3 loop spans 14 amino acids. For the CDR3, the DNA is TGTGCCAGCAGTGACGGGGTTGGGGCCAACGTCCTGACTTTC. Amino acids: CASSDGVGANVLTF.